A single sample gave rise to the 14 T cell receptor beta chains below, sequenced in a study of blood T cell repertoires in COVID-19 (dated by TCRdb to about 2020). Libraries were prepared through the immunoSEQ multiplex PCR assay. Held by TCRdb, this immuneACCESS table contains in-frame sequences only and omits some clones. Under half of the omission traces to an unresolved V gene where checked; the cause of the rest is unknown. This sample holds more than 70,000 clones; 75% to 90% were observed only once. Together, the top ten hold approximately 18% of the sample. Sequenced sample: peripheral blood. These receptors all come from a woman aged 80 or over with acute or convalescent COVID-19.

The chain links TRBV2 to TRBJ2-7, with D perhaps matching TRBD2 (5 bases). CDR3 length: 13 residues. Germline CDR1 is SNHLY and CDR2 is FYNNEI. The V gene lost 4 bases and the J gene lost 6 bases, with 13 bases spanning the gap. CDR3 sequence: CASSGAAASEQYF. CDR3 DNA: TGTGCCAGCAGTGGCGCAGCGGCGTCCGAGCAGTACTTC.

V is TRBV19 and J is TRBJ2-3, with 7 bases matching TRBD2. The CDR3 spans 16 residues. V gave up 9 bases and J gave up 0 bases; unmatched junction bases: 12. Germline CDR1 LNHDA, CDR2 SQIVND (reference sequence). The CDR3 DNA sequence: TGTGCCAGCAAATTAGCGGGCTCAAGAAGCACAGATACGCAGTATTTT. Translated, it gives CASKLAGSRSTDTQYF.

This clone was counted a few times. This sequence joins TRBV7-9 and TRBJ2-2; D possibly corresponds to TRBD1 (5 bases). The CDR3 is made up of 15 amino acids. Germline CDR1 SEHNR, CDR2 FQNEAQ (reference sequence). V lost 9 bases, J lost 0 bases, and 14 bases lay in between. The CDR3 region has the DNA TGTGCCAGGGGGCTTGACAGAGCGAACACCGGGGAGCTGTTTTTT. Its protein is CARGLDRANTGELFF.

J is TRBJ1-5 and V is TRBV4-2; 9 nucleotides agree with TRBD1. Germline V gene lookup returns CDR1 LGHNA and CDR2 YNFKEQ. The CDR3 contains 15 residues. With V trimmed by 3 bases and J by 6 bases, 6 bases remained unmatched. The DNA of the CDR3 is TGTGCCAGCAGCCAGGCCGGGACAGGGACTCAGCCCCAGCATTTT. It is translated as CASSQAGTGTQPQHF.

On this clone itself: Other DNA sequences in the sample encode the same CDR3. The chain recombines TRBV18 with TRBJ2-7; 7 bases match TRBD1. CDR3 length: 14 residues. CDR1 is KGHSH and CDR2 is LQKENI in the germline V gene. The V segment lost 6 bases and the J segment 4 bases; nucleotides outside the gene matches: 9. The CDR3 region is CASSPGTAAYEQYF. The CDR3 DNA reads TGTGCCAGCTCCCCCGGGACAGCGGCATACGAGCAGTACTTC.

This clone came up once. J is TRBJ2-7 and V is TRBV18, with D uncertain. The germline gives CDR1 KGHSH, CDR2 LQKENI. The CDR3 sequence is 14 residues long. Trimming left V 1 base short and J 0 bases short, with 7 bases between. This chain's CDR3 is CASSPLYSSYEQYF. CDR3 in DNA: TGTGCCAGCTCACCACTATACAGCTCCTACGAGCAGTACTTC.

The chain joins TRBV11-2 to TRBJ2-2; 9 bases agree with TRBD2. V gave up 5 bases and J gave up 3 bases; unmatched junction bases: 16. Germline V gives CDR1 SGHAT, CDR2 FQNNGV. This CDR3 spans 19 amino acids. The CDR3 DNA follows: TGTGCCAGCAGCCCAACGGGGGGGAGCGGGGGGACCTACACCGGGGAGCTGTTTTTT. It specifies CASSPTGGSGGTYTGELFF.

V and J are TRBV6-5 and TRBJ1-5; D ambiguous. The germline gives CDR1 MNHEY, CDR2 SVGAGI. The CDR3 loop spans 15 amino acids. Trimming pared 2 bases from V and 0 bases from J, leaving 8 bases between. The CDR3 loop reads CASSYLPGSNQPQHF. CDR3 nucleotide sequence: TGTGCCAGCAGTTACCTCCCGGGTAGCAATCAGCCCCAGCATTTT.

The CDR3 nucleotides are TGTGCCAGCAGTTTAGCAGGGAACTATGGCTACACCTTC. Its translation is CASSLAGNYGYTF. This chain connects TRBV27 to TRBJ1-2; the D gene is possibly TRBD1 (5 bases). The V gene lost 2 bases and the J gene lost 2 bases, with 6 bases spanning the gap. Germline values: CDR1 MNHEY, CDR2 SMNVEV (reference sequence). This CDR3 has 13 residues.

The CDR3 loop is CASSKEGTALSTEAFF. The DNA of the CDR3 is TGTGCCAGCAGCAAAGAGGGGACAGCCTTGAGCACTGAAGCTTTCTTT. V is TRBV21-1 and J is TRBJ1-1; the table's D call, TRBD1, was not checked against the DNA. TRBV21-1 is labeled a pseudogene. This CDR3 region has 16 residues.

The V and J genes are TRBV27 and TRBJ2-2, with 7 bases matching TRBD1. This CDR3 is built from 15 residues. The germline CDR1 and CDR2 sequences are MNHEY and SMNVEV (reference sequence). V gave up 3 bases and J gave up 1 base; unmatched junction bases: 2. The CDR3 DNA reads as TGTGCCAGCAGTTTGAGGGGGCGGAACACCGGGGAGCTGTTTTTT. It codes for CASSLRGRNTGELFF.

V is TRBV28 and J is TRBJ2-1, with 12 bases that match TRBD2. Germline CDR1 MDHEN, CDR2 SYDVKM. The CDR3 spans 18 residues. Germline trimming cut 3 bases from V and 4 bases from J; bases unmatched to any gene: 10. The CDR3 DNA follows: TGTGCCAGCAGTTTTGCTAGCGGGGGGGCTTCCGCATACAATGAGCAGTTCTTC. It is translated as CASSFASGGASAYNEQFF.

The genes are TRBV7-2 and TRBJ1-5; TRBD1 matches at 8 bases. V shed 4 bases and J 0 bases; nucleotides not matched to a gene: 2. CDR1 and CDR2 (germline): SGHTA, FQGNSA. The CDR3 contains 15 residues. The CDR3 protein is CASSSQGASNQPQHF. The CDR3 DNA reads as TGTGCCAGCAGCTCCCAGGGGGCTAGCAATCAGCCCCAGCATTTT.

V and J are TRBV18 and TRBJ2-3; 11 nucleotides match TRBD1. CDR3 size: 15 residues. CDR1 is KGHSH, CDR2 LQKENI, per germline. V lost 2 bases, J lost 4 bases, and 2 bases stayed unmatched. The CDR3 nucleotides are TGTGCCAGCTCACCAGGGACAGGGGGATCAGATACGCAGTATTTT. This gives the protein CASSPGTGGSDTQYF. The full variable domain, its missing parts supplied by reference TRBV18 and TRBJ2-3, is NAGVMQNPRHLVRRRGQEARLRCSPMKGHSHVYWYRQLPEEGLKFMVYLQKENIIDESGMPKERFSAEFPKEGPSILRIQQVVRGDSAAYFCASSPGTGGSDTQYFGPGTRLTVL.